This entry features one T cell receptor beta chain sequence. Its target is unknown. The data originate from a study of T cell responses to AZD1222 COVID-19 vaccine. For the study at large: Pooling was applied to second doses at about 4 or about 12 weeks.

CDR1 and CDR2 (germline): LGHDT, YNNKEL (reference sequence). V shed 1 base, J shed 8 bases, and the junction held 4 bases outside the gene matches. There are 13 residues in the CDR3. The protocol was immunoSEQ multiplex PCR, while the TCRdb copy is restricted to in-frame clones and leaves out a portion. The sample has more than 150,000 clones, just over 90% seen once. General study points: Donors in the cohort were predominantly white British and more often female, and clonal diversity was possibly underestimated.

Specimen: peripheral blood, collected on day 0 of AZD1222 vaccination. The chain is built from TRBV3-1 (or the pseudogene TRBV3-2) and TRBJ1-2; 7 positions agree with TRBD1. This receptor was taken from an adult in good health. DNA for the CDR3: TGTGCCAGCAGCCAAGGGCAGACAGGGGGCTACACCTTC. Residues: CASSQGQTGGYTF.